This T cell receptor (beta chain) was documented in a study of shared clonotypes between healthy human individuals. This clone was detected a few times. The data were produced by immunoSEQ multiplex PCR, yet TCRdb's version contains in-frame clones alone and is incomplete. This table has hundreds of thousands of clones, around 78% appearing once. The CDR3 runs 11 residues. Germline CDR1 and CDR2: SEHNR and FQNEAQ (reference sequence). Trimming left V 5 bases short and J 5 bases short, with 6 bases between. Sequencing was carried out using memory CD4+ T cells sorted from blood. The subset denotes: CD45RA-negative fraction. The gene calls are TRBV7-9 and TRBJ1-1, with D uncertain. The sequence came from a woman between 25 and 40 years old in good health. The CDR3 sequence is CASSGHTEAFF. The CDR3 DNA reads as TGTGCCAGCAGCGGTCATACTGAAGCTTTCTTT.